This TCR beta chain derives from a study of early T cells in non-severe SARS-CoV-2 infection. The overall study: Unsorted whole blood bulk RNA was sequenced, with unpaired chains.

Notes on the study in general: VDJdb matching, biased toward anti-spike CD8 responses, missed private and CD4 specificities.

Points on this clonotype: Its target is unknown.

Trimming pared 5 bases from V and 10 bases from J, leaving 15 bases between. The CDR3 is 14 amino acids. Germline-derived CDR1 and CDR2 are SGHTA and FQGNSA. Researchers tagged individual cDNA molecules with unique molecular identifiers. In TCRdb, the 5' RACE reads were re-called with MiXCR into one record per CDR3 protein. The sample lists tens of thousands of distinct CDR3 sequences, approximately 11% occurring once. The receptor was isolated from an adult who was a healthcare worker with PCR-confirmed SARS-CoV-2 infection or an uninfected control (not recorded which). The specimen sequenced was whole blood. The rearrangement links TRBV7-2 to TRBJ1-6; D may be TRBD1 (6 bases). The CDR3 nucleotides read TGTGCCAGCAGCCTGACAGGTGTGTGGTCACCCCTCCACTTT. It specifies CASSLTGVWSPLHF.